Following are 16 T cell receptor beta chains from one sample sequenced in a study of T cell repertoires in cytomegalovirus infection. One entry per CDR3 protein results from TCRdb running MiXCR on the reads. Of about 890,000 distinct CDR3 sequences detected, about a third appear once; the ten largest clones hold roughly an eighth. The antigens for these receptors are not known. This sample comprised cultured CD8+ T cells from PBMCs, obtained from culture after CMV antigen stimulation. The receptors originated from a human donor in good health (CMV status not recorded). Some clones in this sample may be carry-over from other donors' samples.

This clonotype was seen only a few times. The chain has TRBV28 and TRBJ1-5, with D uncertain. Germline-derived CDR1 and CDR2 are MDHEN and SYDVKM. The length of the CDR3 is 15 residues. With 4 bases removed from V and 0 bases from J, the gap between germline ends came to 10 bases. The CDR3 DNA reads TGTGCCAGCAGTTGGGTGAAGTATAGCAATCAGCCCCAGCATTTT. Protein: CASSWVKYSNQPQHF.

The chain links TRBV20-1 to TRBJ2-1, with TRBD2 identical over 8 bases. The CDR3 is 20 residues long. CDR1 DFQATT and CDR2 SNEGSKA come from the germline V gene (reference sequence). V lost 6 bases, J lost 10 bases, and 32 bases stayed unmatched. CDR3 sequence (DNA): TGCAGTGCCTCATCCTCGACGGCGGGGGGACATTCCCTCCTTGGGGGGGAGCAGTTCTTC. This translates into CSASSSTAGGHSLLGGEQFF.

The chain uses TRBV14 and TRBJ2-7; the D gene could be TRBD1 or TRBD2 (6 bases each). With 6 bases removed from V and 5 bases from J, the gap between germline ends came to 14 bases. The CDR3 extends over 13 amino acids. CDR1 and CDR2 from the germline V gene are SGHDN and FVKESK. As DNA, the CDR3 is TGTGCCAGCAGAAGGAGGGGGGCCAACGAGCAGTACTTC. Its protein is CASRRRGANEQYF.

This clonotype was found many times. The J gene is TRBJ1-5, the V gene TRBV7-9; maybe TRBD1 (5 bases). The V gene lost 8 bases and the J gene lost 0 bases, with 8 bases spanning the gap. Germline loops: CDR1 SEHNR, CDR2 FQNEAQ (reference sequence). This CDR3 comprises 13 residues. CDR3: CASGGNSNQPQHF. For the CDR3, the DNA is TGTGCCAGCGGGGGGAATAGCAATCAGCCCCAGCATTTT.

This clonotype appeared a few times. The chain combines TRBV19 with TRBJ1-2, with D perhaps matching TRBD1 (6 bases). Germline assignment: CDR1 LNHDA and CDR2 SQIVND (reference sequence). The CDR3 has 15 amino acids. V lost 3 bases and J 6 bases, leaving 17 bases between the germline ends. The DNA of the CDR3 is TGTGCCAGTAGTATCTCCCTTACAGGGCGTGATGGCTACACCTTC. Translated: CASSISLTGRDGYTF.

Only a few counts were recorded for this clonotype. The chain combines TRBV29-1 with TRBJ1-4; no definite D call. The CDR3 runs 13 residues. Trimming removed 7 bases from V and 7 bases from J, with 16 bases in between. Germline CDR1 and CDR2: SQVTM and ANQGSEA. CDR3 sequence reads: CSAGPSGSEKLFF. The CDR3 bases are TGCAGCGCTGGGCCCTCGGGGAGTGAAAAACTGTTTTTT.

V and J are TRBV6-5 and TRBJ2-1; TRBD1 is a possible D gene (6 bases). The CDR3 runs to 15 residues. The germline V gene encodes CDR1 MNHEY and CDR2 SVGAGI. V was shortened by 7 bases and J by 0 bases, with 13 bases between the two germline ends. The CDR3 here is CASNKQGSSYNEQFF. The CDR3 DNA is TGTGCCAGCAATAAACAGGGAAGCTCCTACAATGAGCAGTTCTTC.

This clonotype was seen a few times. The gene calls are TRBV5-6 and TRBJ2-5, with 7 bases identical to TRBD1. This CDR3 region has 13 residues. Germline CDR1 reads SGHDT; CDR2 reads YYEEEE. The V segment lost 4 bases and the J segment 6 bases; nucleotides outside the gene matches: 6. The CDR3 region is CASSHNRGQTQYF. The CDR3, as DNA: TGTGCCAGCAGCCACAACAGGGGTCAGACCCAGTACTTC.

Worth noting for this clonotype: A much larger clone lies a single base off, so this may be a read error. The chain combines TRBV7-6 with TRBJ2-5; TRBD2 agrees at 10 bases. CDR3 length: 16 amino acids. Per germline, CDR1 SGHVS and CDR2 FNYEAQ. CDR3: CVSSLEKRGGLETQYF. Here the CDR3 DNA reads TGTGTCAGCAGCTTAGAGAAGCGGGGGGGCTTAGAGACCCAGTACTTC.

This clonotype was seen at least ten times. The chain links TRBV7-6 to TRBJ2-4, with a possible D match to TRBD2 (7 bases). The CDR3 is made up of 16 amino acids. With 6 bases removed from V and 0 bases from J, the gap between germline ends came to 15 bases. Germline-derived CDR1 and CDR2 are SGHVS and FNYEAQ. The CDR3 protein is CASSPPGGLAKNIQYF. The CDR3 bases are TGTGCCAGCAGTCCTCCGGGGGGCTTAGCCAAAAACATTCAGTACTTC.

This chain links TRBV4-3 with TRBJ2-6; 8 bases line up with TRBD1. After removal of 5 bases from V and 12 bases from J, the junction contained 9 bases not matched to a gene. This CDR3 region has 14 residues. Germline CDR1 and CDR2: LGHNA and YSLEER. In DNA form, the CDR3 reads TGCGCCAGCAGCGTAGGCGGACAGGGACGCGTCCTGACTTTC. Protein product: CASSVGGQGRVLTF.

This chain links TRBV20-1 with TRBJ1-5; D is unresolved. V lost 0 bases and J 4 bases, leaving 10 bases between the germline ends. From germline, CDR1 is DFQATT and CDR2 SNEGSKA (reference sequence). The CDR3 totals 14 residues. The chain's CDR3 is CSARDMSVNQPQHF. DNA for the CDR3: TGCAGTGCTAGAGACATGTCAGTTAATCAGCCCCAGCATTTT.

CDR3 residues: CASSDVGRLAYEQYF. The CDR3 DNA sequence: TGTGCCAGCAGTGACGTGGGACGGCTTGCCTACGAGCAGTACTTC. The J gene is TRBJ2-7, the V gene TRBV2; D is perhaps TRBD1 or TRBD2 (5 bases each). Trimming removed 3 bases from V and 2 bases from J, with 14 bases in between. This CDR3 region has 15 residues. Germline CDR1 is SNHLY and CDR2 is FYNNEI.

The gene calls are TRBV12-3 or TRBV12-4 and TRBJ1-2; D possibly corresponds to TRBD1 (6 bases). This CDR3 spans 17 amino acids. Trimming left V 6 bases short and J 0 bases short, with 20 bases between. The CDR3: CASSDLGASKANYGYTF. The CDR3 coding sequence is TGTGCCAGCAGCGACCTGGGGGCTTCCAAAGCTAACTATGGCTACACCTTC.

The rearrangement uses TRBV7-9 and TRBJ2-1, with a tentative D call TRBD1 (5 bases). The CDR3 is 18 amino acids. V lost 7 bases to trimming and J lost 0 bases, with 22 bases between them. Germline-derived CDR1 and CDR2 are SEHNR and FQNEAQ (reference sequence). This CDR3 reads CASIGPIYRSSSYNEQFF. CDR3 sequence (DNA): TGTGCCAGCATCGGCCCAATATACAGGTCTAGCTCCTACAATGAGCAGTTCTTC.

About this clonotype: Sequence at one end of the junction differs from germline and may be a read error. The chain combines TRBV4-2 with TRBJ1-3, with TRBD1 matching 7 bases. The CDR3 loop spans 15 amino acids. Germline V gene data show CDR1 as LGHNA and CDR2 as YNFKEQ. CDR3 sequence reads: CTSTTPQGAGNTIYF. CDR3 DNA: TGTACCAGCACTACACCTCAGGGGGCTGGAAACACCATATATTTT.